This T cell receptor beta chain was found in a study of CD8 T cells in ankylosing spondylitis. Quantitative 5'-RACE with molecular barcodes produced the TCR beta libraries. Each CDR3 protein is one row after TCRdb ran MiXCR on the 5' RACE reads. Altogether 200,000 to 250,000 distinct CDR3 sequences are present, approximately 16% being singletons, with the ten largest covering 42%. Broader study findings: Disease-linked clones had a CD8+ phenotype and relatively low frequency in peripheral blood. Significantly higher representation of disease-linked clones was reported for matched ankylosing spondylitis synovial fluid. Some motif variants had been reported before (in reactive arthritis synovial fluid and blood). A TCR beta motif of seven or eight highly homologous variants appeared characteristic of ankylosing spondylitis blood.

As regards this clonotype: Antigen specificity is unknown.

The sequencing sample was made of blood, either unsorted or a sorted T cell fraction (not recorded which). This sequence originates from a male donor with ankylosing spondylitis.

The CDR3 is CASSSPGGTGELFF. CDR3 nucleotide sequence: TGTGCCAGCAGTAGTCCGGGCGGCACCGGGGAGCTGTTTTTT. This chain connects TRBV27 to TRBJ2-2; no clear D gene. This CDR3 spans 14 amino acids. The germline gives CDR1 MNHEY, CDR2 SMNVEV (reference sequence). V gave up 5 bases and J gave up 4 bases, with 11 bases separating them.